The table lists the clone carrying this T cell receptor (beta chain) with a few counts. Its antigen is unidentified. Template switching added a universal primer site, and cDNA bore unique molecular identifiers. TCRdb ran MiXCR on the 5' RACE reads and lists one entry per CDR3 protein. This sample has 700,000 or so distinct CDR3 sequences; around 8.6% occur once, and the top ten carry 0.75% to 1%. The germline V gene encodes CDR1 DFQATT and CDR2 SNEGSKA (reference sequence). The CDR3 length is 15 residues. V shed 0 bases and J shed 2 bases, with 11 bases lying between them. This sample was included in a study of identical twins. Points from the study as a whole: The abundant beta clonotypes from cord blood had fewer insertions, and memory repertoires had none of this.

These same records also appear under a second study, on yellow fever vaccine responses in identical twins.

The sequenced material came from PBMCs. The chain couples TRBV20-1 to TRBJ2-4; possibly TRBD2 for D (6 bases). This TCR was recovered from a woman between 18 and 29 years old in good health. The chain's CDR3 is CSARDSRETKNIQYF. The CDR3 coding sequence is TGCAGTGCTAGAGATTCCCGGGAGACCAAAAACATTCAGTACTTC.